This TCR beta chain originates from a study of beta chain features in type 1 diabetes. About the research overall: The patients were much like the healthy donors in age, gender and cell yields.

Overall study findings and caveats: PCR might preferentially amplify shorter templates, equally in patients and controls.

This clone appeared a few times. Its antigen is not known. As every portion of the isolated RNA was reverse transcribed, the sequencing read expressed TCRB transcripts. TCRdb's copy holds only in-frame clones and misses some; the assay was immunoSEQ multiplex PCR. The table lists under 450,000 clones, roughly 16% of them singletons. This CDR3 has 13 residues. Germline V gives CDR1 SGHTA, CDR2 FQGNSA. V dropped 1 base and J dropped 3 bases, with 6 bases sitting between them. Stem cell-like memory, regulatory, central memory and naive CD4+ cells were sorted via CD45RO/CCR7/CD25/CD127/CD95/CD27. Sorted populations all exceeded 95% purity.

The chain uses TRBV7-2 and TRBJ1-2, with D possibly being TRBD1 (5 bases). Sequencing was carried out using naive CD4+ T cells from blood. This TCR came from a woman younger than 35 in good health. CDR3 sequence reads: CASSLGQHYGYTF. CDR3 nucleotide sequence: TGTGCCAGCAGCTTAGGACAGCACTATGGCTACACCTTC.